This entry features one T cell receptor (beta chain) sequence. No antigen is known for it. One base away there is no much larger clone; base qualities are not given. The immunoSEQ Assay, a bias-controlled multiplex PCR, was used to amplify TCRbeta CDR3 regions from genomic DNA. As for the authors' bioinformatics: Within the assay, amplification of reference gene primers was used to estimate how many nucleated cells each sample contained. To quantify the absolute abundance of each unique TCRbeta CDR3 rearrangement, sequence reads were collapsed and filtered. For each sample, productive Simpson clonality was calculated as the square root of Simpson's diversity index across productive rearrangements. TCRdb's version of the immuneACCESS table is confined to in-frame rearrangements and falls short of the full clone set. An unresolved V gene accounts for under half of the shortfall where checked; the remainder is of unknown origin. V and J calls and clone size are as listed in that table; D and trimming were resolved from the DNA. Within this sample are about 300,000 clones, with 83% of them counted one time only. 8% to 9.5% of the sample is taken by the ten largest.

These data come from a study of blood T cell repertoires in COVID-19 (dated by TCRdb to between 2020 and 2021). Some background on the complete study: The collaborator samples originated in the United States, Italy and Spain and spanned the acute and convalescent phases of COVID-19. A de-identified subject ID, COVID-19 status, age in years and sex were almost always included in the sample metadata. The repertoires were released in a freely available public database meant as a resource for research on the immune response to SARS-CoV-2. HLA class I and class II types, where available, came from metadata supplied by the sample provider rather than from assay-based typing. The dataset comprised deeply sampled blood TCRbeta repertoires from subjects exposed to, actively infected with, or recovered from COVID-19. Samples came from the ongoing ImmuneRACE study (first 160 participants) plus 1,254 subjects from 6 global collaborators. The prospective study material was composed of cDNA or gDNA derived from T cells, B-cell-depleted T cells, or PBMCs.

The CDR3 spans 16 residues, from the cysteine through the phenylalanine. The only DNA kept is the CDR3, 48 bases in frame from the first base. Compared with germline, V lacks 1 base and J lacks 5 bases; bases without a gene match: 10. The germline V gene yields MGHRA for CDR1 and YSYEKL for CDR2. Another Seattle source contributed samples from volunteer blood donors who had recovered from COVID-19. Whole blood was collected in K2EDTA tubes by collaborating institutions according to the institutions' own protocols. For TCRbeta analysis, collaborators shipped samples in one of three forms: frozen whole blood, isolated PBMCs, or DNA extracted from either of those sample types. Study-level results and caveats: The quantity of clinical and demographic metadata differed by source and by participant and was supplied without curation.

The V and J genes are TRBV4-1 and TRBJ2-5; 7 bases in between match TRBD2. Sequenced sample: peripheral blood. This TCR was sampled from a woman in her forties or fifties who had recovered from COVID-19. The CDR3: CASSQGASGPGETQYF. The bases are TGCGCCAGCAGCCAAGGAGCTAGCGGCCCGGGGGAGACCCAGTACTTC.